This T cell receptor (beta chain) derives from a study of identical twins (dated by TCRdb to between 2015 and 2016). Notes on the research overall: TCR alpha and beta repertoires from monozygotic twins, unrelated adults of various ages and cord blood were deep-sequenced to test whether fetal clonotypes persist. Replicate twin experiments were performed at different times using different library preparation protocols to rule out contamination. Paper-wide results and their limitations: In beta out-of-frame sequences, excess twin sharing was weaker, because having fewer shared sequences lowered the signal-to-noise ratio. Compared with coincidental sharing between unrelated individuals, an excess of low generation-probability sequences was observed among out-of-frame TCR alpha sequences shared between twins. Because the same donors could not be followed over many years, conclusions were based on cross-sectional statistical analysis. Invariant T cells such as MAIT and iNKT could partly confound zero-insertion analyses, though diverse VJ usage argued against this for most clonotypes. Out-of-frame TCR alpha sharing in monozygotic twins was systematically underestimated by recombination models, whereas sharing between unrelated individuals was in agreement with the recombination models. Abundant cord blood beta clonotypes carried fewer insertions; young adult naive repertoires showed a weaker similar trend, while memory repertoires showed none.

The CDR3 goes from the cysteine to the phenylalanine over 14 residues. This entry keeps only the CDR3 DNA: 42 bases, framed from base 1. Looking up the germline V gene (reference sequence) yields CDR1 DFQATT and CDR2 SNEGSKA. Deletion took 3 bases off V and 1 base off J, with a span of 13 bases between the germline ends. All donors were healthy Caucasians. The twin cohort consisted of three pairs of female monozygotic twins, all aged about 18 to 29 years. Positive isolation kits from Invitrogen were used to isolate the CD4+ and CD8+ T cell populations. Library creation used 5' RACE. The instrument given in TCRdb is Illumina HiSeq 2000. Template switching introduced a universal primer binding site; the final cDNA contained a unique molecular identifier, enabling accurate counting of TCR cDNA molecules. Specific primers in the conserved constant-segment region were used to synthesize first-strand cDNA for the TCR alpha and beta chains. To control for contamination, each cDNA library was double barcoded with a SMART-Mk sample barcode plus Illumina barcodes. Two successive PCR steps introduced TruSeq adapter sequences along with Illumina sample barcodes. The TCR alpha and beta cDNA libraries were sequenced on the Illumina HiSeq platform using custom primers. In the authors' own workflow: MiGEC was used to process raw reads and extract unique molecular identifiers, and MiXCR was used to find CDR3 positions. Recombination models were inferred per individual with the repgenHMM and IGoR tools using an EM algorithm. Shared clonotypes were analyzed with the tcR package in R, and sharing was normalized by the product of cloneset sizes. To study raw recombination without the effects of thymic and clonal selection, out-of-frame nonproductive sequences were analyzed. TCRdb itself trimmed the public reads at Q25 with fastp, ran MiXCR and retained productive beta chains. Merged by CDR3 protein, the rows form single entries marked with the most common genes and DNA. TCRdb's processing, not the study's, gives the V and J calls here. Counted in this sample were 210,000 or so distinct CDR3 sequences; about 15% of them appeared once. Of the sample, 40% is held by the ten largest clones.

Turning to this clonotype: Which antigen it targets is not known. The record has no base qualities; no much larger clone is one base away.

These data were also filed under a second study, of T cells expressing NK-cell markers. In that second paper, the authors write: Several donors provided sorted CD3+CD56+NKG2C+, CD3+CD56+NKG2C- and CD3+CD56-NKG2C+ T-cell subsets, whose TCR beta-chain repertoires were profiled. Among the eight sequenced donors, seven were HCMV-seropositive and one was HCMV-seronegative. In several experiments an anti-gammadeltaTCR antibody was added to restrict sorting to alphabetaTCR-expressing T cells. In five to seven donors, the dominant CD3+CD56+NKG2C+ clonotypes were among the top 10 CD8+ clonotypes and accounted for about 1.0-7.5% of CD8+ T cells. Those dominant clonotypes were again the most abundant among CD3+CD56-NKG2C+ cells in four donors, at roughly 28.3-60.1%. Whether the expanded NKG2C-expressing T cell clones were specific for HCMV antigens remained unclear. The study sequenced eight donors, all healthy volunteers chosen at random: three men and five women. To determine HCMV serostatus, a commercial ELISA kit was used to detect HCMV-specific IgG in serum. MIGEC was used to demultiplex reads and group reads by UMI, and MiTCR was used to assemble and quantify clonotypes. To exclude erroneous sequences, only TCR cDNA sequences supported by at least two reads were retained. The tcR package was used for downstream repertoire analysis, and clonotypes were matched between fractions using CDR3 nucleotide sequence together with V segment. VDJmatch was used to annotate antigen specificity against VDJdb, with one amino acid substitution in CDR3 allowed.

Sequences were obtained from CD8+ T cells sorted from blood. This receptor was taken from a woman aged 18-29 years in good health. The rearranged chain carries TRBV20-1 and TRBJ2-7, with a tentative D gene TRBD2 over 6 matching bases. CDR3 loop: CSASLTGESYEQYF. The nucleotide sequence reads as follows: TGCAGTGCTAGTTTAACGGGAGAGTCCTACGAGCAGTACTTC.